This T cell receptor (beta chain) was captured by sequencing in a study of beta chain features in type 1 diabetes (dated by TCRdb to the late 2010s). In the study overall: Mean age, gender distribution, total cell number and subset yield did not differ between patients and healthy donors. A total of about 100,000,000 sorted cells were examined across all samples, and RNA yield correlated strongly with the number of cells per subset. Regulatory and stem cell-like memory subsets were isolated from only 8 patients and about eight healthy donors, whereas naive and central memory subsets came from all 30 or so donors. The study compared TCRB repertoires of sorted circulating CD4+ T cell subsets between recently diagnosed type 1 diabetes patients and matched healthy donors. Overall study results and their limits: PCR may preferentially amplify shorter templates, but because patient and control samples were amplified and corrected together, any resulting skew would affect both groups equally. Because cDNA was sequenced instead of genomic DNA, highly expressing activated cells could be over-represented, though the groups showed no difference in activation or CD3 levels. In all four CD4+ subsets, TCRB CDR3 length was moderately but significantly shorter in type 1 diabetes patients. Because the HLA sub-analyses included only small numbers of individuals, any influence of HLA type on TCRB rearrangement was left unresolved. Naive, central memory and regulatory TCRB repertoires appeared to be more alike among patients than among healthy donors. At VDJ recombination sites, patients with type 1 diabetes made fewer insertions and deleted more nucleotides, a pattern implying thymic rearrangement abnormalities.

All of the isolated RNA was reverse transcribed with the High Capacity cDNA Reverse Transcription Kit, so expressed TCRB transcripts were sequenced. Deep immunoSEQ sequencing was applied to naive, central memory and regulatory T cell samples, giving an average of roughly 3.5 million total reads per sample. Sorted cells were lysed in RLT buffer and RNA was extracted with DNase-treated RNeasy Micro or Mini kits, depending on cell number. To prevent cross-contamination, every cell subset was processed on its own, while patient and healthy donor samples were processed together. The immunoSEQ multiplex PCR was used to amplify TCRB sequences from cDNA, yielding 87-bp fragments that span the CDR3 region. Amplicons were sequenced on the Illumina HiSeq platform. In the paper's pipeline: Synthetic template baselines were used to correct PCR bias computationally, reads within Hamming distance 2 were collapsed together, and singletons that could not be merged were discarded. Reads were aligned against IMGT to assign V, D and J genes, CDR3 length and insertions or deletions at six rearrangement sites. Clonotype counts were normalized to sorted cell number within each subset before computing true diversity and Gini coefficients with the tcR R package. The overlap coefficient, calculated on TCRB nucleotide sequences, was used to quantify repertoire sharing. Out-of-frame TCRB sequences from naive cells were analyzed to stand in for the pre-selection repertoire. TCRdb limited this immuneACCESS table to in-frame rearrangements with V and J called. A share of clones is missing; checked studies link under half to unresolved V genes, and the rest is unexplained. V and J calls and clone size are as listed in that table; D and trimming were resolved from the DNA. The sample table contains hundreds of thousands of clones; only one count was recorded for around 15% of them. Approximately 0.043% of the sample is in the top ten clones.

The germline V gene gives CDR1 as SNHLY and CDR2 as FYNNEI. Trimmed from V: 5 bases; trimmed from J: 5 bases; junction bases lacking a gene match: 5. The CDR3 runs 13 residues from the cysteine to the phenylalanine. Only the CDR3 part of the read is kept: 39 bases, read in frame from the first base. Each donor gave one peripheral blood draw, approximately 0.11 L on average, collected into heparinised tubes. Naive, central memory, regulatory and stem cell-like memory CD4+ T cells were sorted on a BD FACSAria II using a panel including CD45RO, CCR7, CD25, CD127, CD95 and CD27. A purity above 95% was achieved for all sorted populations. PBMCs were isolated immediately by Lymphoprep density gradient centrifugation and stained directly without culture. So that batch effects would be minimized, each experiment stained and sorted samples in pairs, pairing one healthy donor with one patient. Regarding this clone: The clone's antigen remains unknown. One base away there is no much larger clone; base qualities are not given.

The clonotype was recovered from a man aged 18 to 29 with type 1 diabetes. Sequenced input: naive CD4+ T cells from blood. The cell subset or site tag for this specimen amounts to: true naive CD4+ T cells. The V and J genes are TRBV2 and TRBJ2-5, with 7 bases aligning to TRBD1. The bases read TGTGCCAGCAGTACCGACAGGGTGGAGACCCAGTACTTC. Its amino acids are CASSTDRVETQYF.